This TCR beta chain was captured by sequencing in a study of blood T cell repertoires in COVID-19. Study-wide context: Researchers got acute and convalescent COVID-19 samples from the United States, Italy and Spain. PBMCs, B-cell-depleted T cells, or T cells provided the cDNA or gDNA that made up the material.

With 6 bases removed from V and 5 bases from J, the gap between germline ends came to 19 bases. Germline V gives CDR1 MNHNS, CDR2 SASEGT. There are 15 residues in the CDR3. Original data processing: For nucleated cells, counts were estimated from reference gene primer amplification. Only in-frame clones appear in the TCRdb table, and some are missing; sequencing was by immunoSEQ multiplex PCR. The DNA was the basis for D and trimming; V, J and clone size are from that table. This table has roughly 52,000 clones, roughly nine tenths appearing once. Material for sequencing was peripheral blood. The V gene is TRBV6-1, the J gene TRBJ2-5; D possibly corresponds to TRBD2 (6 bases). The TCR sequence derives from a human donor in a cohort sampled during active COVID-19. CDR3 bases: TGTGCCAGCAGGAGGGGCGGGGATCCTCTTGAGACCCAGTACTTC. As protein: CASRRGGDPLETQYF.